These 32 T cell receptor beta chains came from one sample sequenced in a study of PD-1 blockade in mismatch repair-deficient tumors. Sequenced by immunoSEQ multiplex PCR; TCRdb stores in-frame clones only, minus some. The sample contains some 84,000 clones, more than 65% of which appear only once. Sequenced here: peripheral blood, sampled 12 weeks after starting pembrolizumab. These receptors were obtained from an adult with mismatch repair-deficient cancer.

The rearrangement links TRBV9 to TRBJ2-3; 11 nucleotides line up with TRBD2. Germline values: CDR1 SGDLS, CDR2 YYNGEE. This CDR3 spans 17 amino acids. Trimming took 2 bases from V and 5 from J; bases not matched to a gene: 10. The CDR3 DNA reads TGTGCCAGCAGCGTCGAGGATAGCGGGAGGGGCCGAGATACGCAGTATTTT. This codes for CASSVEDSGRGRDTQYF.

This clone has more than one count but fewer than ten. The chain joins TRBV6-1 to TRBJ1-1, with D perhaps TRBD1 (6 bases). This CDR3 comprises 11 residues. The germline V gene has CDR1 MNHNS and CDR2 SASEGT. Trimming cost V 6 bases and J 8 bases, with 10 bases left between them. CDR3 coding DNA: TGTGCCAGCAGATTAACAGGGGAAGCTTTCTTT. Its translation: CASRLTGEAFF.

This chain links TRBV6-6 with TRBJ1-1; D ambiguous. The V end was cut by 4 bases, the J end by 1 base, with 16 bases between. The length of the CDR3 is 16 residues. The V gene's germline CDR1 is MNHNY and CDR2 SVGAGI (reference sequence). CDR3 sequence reads: CASSFPLDGSNTEAFF. In DNA, the CDR3 is TGTGCCAGCAGTTTTCCCCTCGACGGTTCGAACACTGAAGCTTTCTTT.

V gene TRBV18 combines with J gene TRBJ2-7; unclear D gene. The CDR3 extends over 14 amino acids. Trimming removed 1 base from V and 0 bases from J, with 7 bases in between. Germline V gene lookup returns CDR1 KGHSH and CDR2 LQKENI. CDR3 sequence: CASSPLGTSYEQYF. The CDR3 DNA reads as TGTGCCAGCTCACCACTGGGAACCTCCTACGAGCAGTACTTC.

This chain joins TRBV28 and TRBJ1-1, with 10 bases matching TRBD1. The junction had 9 bases not matched to a gene; V was cut back by 5 bases and J by 3 bases. This CDR3 has 16 residues. Germline V gene data show CDR1 as MDHEN and CDR2 as SYDVKM. In nucleotides, the CDR3 is TGTGCCAGCAGTCGGCCCCTGGACAGGGGGGACACTGAAGCTTTCTTT. This gives the protein CASSRPLDRGDTEAFF.

This clone has only one observation. The chain combines TRBV10-3 with TRBJ2-7; D remains ambiguous. This CDR3 is 12 amino acids long. Trimming stripped 7 bases from V and 3 bases from J, with 10 bases between. Germline V gives CDR1 ENHRY, CDR2 SYGVKD. The chain's CDR3 is CAIKAEGYEQYF. The DNA for the CDR3 is TGTGCCATCAAGGCGGAAGGCTACGAGCAGTACTTC.

About this clone: Other DNA sequences within the sample encode an identical CDR3. The CDR3 DNA sequence: TGTGCCAGTAGCTTGGGGGCCGGGGGTTACAATGAGCAGTTCTTC. Amino acids: CASSLGAGGYNEQFF. The chain combines TRBV19 with TRBJ2-1; either TRBD1 or TRBD2 may supply D (6 bases each). The germline V and J ends were trimmed by 6 bases and 4 bases, with 16 bases remaining between them. The CDR3 is 15 residues long. Germline CDR1 and CDR2: LNHDA and SQIVND (reference sequence).

The chain links TRBV5-6 to TRBJ1-4; perhaps TRBD1 as D (5 bases). The ends were cut back, 1 base at V and 2 bases at J, with 9 bases in the middle. CDR3 length equals 15 residues. Per germline, CDR1 SGHDT and CDR2 YYEEEE. CDR3 bases: TGTGCCAGCAGCTTGTGGTACAGGACTAATGAAAAACTGTTTTTT. It specifies CASSLWYRTNEKLFF.

The CDR3 DNA follows: TGTGCCAGCTCACCAAGTGGGAAAGGCGGTGAGCAGTTCTTC. Its protein is CASSPSGKGGEQFF. The rearrangement links TRBV18 to TRBJ2-1, with unresolved D. Germline V gene sequence: CDR1 KGHSH, CDR2 LQKENI. The CDR3 runs to 14 residues. Trimming took 2 bases from V and 9 from J, leaving 14 bases between them.

The V call is TRBV14, the J call TRBJ1-2; 10 bases agree with TRBD1. Losses at the gene ends were 4 bases for V and 4 bases for J; bases not matched to a gene: 9. The CDR3 runs 16 residues. The germline V gene encodes CDR1 SGHDN and CDR2 FVKESK. CDR3 sequence: CASSPDRGRSGYGYTF. The CDR3 nucleotides read TGTGCCAGCAGCCCTGACAGGGGGCGAAGCGGCTATGGCTACACCTTC.

V usage is TRBV19 and J usage is TRBJ2-7, with D perhaps matching TRBD1 (6 bases). This CDR3 is 15 amino acids long. V lost 5 bases, J lost 0 bases, and 14 bases lay in between. The germline V gene has CDR1 LNHDA and CDR2 SQIVND (reference sequence). CDR3 protein: CASSAQGASSYEQYF. CDR3 nucleotides: TGTGCCAGTAGTGCACAGGGCGCAAGCTCCTACGAGCAGTACTTC.

The V gene is TRBV2, the J gene TRBJ2-1; 7 nucleotides line up with TRBD2. The germline CDR1 and CDR2 sequences are SNHLY and FYNNEI. The CDR3 is made up of 13 amino acids. V lost 4 bases to trimming and J lost 8 bases; unmatched junction nucleotides: 5. The CDR3 reads CASSGERGHEQFF. The CDR3 region has the DNA TGTGCCAGCAGTGGGGAGCGGGGCCATGAGCAGTTCTTC. Together with reference TRBV2 and TRBJ2-1, the CDR3 gives the full variable domain: EPEVTQTPSHQVTQMGQEVILRCVPISNHLYFYWYRQILGQKVEFLVSFYNNEISEKSEIFDDQFSVERPDGSNFTLKIRSTKLEDSAMYFCASSGERGHEQFFGPGTRLTVL.

This sequence joins TRBV6-5 and TRBJ2-5, with 16 bases aligning to TRBD2. CDR1 and CDR2 from the germline V gene are MNHEY and SVGAGI. The V and J ends lost 6 bases and 5 bases, in that order; junction bases with no gene match: 3. The CDR3 loop spans 15 amino acids. The CDR3 here is CASRPGLAGGETQYF. In nucleotides, the CDR3 is TGTGCCAGCAGACCGGGACTAGCGGGAGGGGAGACCCAGTACTTC.

The chain employs TRBV19 and TRBJ2-1; D could derive from TRBD1 or TRBD2 (5 bases each). Trimming shortened V by 4 bases and J by 0 bases, and 13 bases separated the two germline ends. Per germline, CDR1 LNHDA and CDR2 SQIVND (reference sequence). The length of the CDR3 is 16 residues. CDR3 in DNA: TGTGCCAGTAGTACCCGGGACGTAAGCTCCTACAATGAGCAGTTCTTC. Translation: CASSTRDVSSYNEQFF.

The chain is built from TRBV7-2 and TRBJ2-7; 14 bases line up with TRBD2. The junction had 2 bases not matched to a gene; V was cut back by 5 bases and J by 2 bases. Germline V lookup: CDR1 SGHTA, CDR2 FQGNSA. The CDR3 length is 15 residues. The CDR3 DNA sequence: TGTGCCAGCAGCGTGGGACTAGCGGGGGCCTACGAGCAGTACTTC. This codes for CASSVGLAGAYEQYF.

This clone was found a few times. The chain joins TRBV13 to TRBJ2-3, with TRBD2 matching over 12 bases. Germline lookup yields CDR1 PRHDT and CDR2 FYEKMQ (reference sequence). This CDR3 contains 17 residues. V was pared by 6 bases and J by 1 base, with 8 bases of the junction left unmatched. The DNA for the CDR3 is TGTGCCAGCAGTCATAGACTAGCGGGAGTGGGCACAGATACGCAGTATTTT. It is translated as CASSHRLAGVGTDTQYF.

This chain links TRBV5-6 with TRBJ2-1; 13 nucleotides agree with TRBD2. The CDR3 has 18 amino acids. The germline V gene has CDR1 SGHDT and CDR2 YYEEEE. The ends lost 7 bases at V and 1 base at J; junction bases unmatched: 11. The CDR3 DNA reads as TGTGCCAGCGGCAGGACTAGCGGGGGTTCGAGGTCCTACAATGAGCAGTTCTTC. It yields the protein CASGRTSGGSRSYNEQFF.

This chain connects TRBV5-6 to TRBJ2-1; D is possibly TRBD1 (6 bases). Trimming stripped 4 bases from V and 2 bases from J, with 10 bases between. Looked up from germline, CDR1 is SGHDT and CDR2 is YYEEEE. This CDR3 contains 14 residues. The CDR3 coding sequence is TGTGCCAGCAGCGCGGACAGAACCTACAATGAGCAGTTCTTC. Translated, it gives CASSADRTYNEQFF. The full variable domain, with the rest looked up from reference TRBV5-6 and TRBJ2-1, is DAGVTQSPTHLIKTRGQQVTLRCSPKSGHDTVSWYQQALGQGPQFIFQYYEEEERQRGNFPDRFSGHQFPNYSSELNVNALLLGDSALYLCASSADRTYNEQFFGPGTRLTVL.

The CDR3 region has the DNA TGTGCCAGTAGTCCCACCCGACAGAACTATGGCTACACCTTC. This translates into CASSPTRQNYGYTF. The rearrangement links TRBV19 to TRBJ1-2; possible D gene TRBD1, 5 bases. CDR3 length: 14 residues. Trimming took 5 bases from V and 2 from J, leaving 12 bases between them. Germline lookup yields CDR1 LNHDA and CDR2 SQIVND (reference sequence).

The V call is TRBV7-9, the J call TRBJ2-1; no clear D gene. Trimming took 5 bases from V and 6 from J, leaving 8 bases between them. CDR3 length: 12 residues. From germline, CDR1 is SEHNR and CDR2 FQNEAQ (reference sequence). CDR3 residues: CASSERANEQFF. CDR3 nucleotide sequence: TGTGCCAGCAGCGAACGTGCCAATGAGCAGTTCTTC.

CDR3 loop: CASSLFSGREQFF. The CDR3 coding sequence is TGTGCCAGCAGCTTATTTAGCGGGAGGGAGCAGTTCTTC. This chain connects TRBV5-4 to TRBJ2-1, with 10 bases fitting TRBD2. V lost 2 bases, J lost 10 bases, and 3 bases stayed unmatched. Germline CDR1 and CDR2: SGHNT and YYREEE (reference sequence). The CDR3 has 13 residues. Full variable domain (rest looked up from reference TRBV5-4 and TRBJ2-1): ETGVTQSPTHLIKTRGQQVTLRCSSQSGHNTVSWYQQALGQGPQFIFQYYREEENGRGNFPPRFSGLQFPNYSSELNVNALELDDSALYLCASSLFSGREQFFGPGTRLTVL.

V is TRBV7-9 and J is TRBJ2-3; TRBD2 aligns across 12 bases. In germline, CDR1 is SEHNR, CDR2 FQNEAQ (reference sequence). With 3 bases clipped from V and 4 bases from J, the junction kept 5 bases outside the gene matches. The CDR3 runs to 16 residues. The chain's CDR3 is CASSLASGRASDTQYF. CDR3 sequence (DNA): TGTGCCAGCAGCTTGGCTAGCGGGAGGGCCTCAGATACGCAGTATTTT.

Remarks on this clone: The junction shows a germline mismatch at one end, possibly a read error. The chain has TRBV10-1 and TRBJ2-7; D remains unclear. This CDR3 has 11 residues. Germline CDR1 and CDR2: WNHNN and SYGVQD (reference sequence). CDR3 loop: CASSPILCTHF. For the CDR3, the DNA is TGCGCCAGCAGCCCGATTCTATGTACGCACTTC.

The rearrangement joins TRBV7-8 to TRBJ2-2; 13 bases match TRBD2. The CDR3 is 16 residues long. CDR1 is SGHVS and CDR2 is FQNEAQ in the germline V gene. The junction had 5 bases not matched to a gene; V was cut back by 5 bases and J by 5 bases. CDR3 residues: CASSPPGLAGTGELFF. In nucleotides, the CDR3 is TGTGCCAGCAGCCCGCCGGGACTAGCGGGAACCGGGGAGCTGTTTTTT.

The chain couples TRBV10-3 to TRBJ2-5; tentative D call: TRBD2 (6 bases). The V end was cut by 6 bases, the J end by 4 bases, with 18 bases between. CDR3 size: 15 residues. Germline V lookup: CDR1 ENHRY, CDR2 SYGVKD. DNA of the CDR3: TGTGCCATCAGCCCCGGGACTCAGGAGGGAGAGACCCAGTACTTC. The encoded protein is CAISPGTQEGETQYF.

V gene TRBV27 combines with J gene TRBJ2-2; D call uncertain. The germline V gene encodes CDR1 MNHEY and CDR2 SMNVEV (reference sequence). This CDR3 has 12 residues. V lost 8 bases and J lost 4, with 8 bases in between. The CDR3 DNA sequence: TGTGCCAGCTGCCGGAGCACCGGGGAGCTGTTTTTT. This encodes CASCRSTGELFF.

This clone occurred once. The genes are TRBV5-6 and TRBJ2-1; TRBD2 might be the D (6 bases). Per the germline V gene, CDR1 is SGHDT and CDR2 is YYEEEE. The CDR3 extends over 15 amino acids. V lost 6 bases and J 5 bases, leaving 18 bases between the germline ends. The CDR3 protein is CASIPTGGTHNEQFF. DNA for the CDR3: TGTGCCAGCATCCCAACAGGAGGGACCCACAATGAGCAGTTCTTC.

In this sample, this clone turned up a few times. V and J are TRBV28 and TRBJ2-7; 10 nucleotides match TRBD1. Germline CDR1 MDHEN, CDR2 SYDVKM. The CDR3 covers 14 residues. Trimming removed 4 bases from V and 3 bases from J; junction bases left unmatched: 3. The CDR3 sequence is CASSYGTGDYEQYF. The CDR3 DNA follows: TGTGCCAGCAGTTACGGGACAGGGGACTACGAGCAGTACTTC.

This clone was detected once. The chain joins TRBV4-1 to TRBJ1-5; no firm D call. The CDR3 extends over 13 amino acids. Germline V gene sequence: CDR1 MGHRA, CDR2 YSYEKL. The V end was cut by 5 bases, the J end by 7 bases, with 12 bases between. CDR3 amino acids: CASSGYSGQPQHF. In DNA form, the CDR3 reads TGCGCCAGCAGCGGTTACAGCGGACAGCCCCAGCATTTT.

This clone was observed once. The chain joins TRBV7-6 to TRBJ1-2; D perhaps matches TRBD1 (6 bases). CDR1 is SGHVS, CDR2 FNYEAQ, per germline. V was clipped by 1 base and J by 5 bases, with 14 bases between them. The CDR3 runs to 15 residues. The CDR3 sequence is CASSLEGENPYGYTF. DNA of the CDR3: TGTGCCAGCAGCTTAGAGGGGGAGAACCCTTATGGCTACACCTTC.

The chain has TRBV10-3 and TRBJ2-1; 7 positions match TRBD2. V dropped 6 bases and J dropped 8; count of bases not matched to a gene: 10. This CDR3 spans 14 amino acids. Germline lookup yields CDR1 ENHRY and CDR2 SYGVKD. The CDR3 sequence is CAIRPARESHEQFF. CDR3 sequence (DNA): TGTGCCATCAGGCCCGCGCGGGAGTCGCATGAGCAGTTCTTC.

This chain links TRBV7-2 with TRBJ2-1; D could derive from TRBD1 or TRBD2 (5 bases each). This CDR3 is built from 17 residues. The germline gives CDR1 SGHTA, CDR2 FQGNSA. V was trimmed by 0 bases and J by 4 bases, leaving 16 bases between them. CDR3 residues: CASSLADRGLRYNEQFF. CDR3 DNA sequence: TGTGCCAGCAGCTTAGCCGACCGGGGCTTAAGATACAATGAGCAGTTCTTC.